This T cell receptor (beta chain) emerged from a study of human T cells and chemical hapten exposure. Regarding the study as a whole: There was no change with DPC sensitization in TCRs above 1 in 1000 frequency.

Each CDR3 protein is one row after TCRdb ran MiXCR on the 5' RACE reads. The data contain around 80,000 distinct CDR3 sequences, less than 20% of them seen just once; the ten biggest clones take up about 6.5%. Germline lookup yields CDR1 SGHRS and CDR2 YFSETQ. The CDR3 extends over 14 amino acids. V shed 0 bases and J 4 bases; nucleotides not matched to a gene: 4. With respect to this clonotype: Its target is unknown.

Unfractionated whole blood yielded total RNA. The sequence came from a female donor in good health. V gene TRBV5-1 combines with J gene TRBJ2-7; 7 bases are shared with TRBD1. This chain's CDR3 is CASSLEGASYEQYF. The CDR3 DNA is TGCGCCAGCAGCTTGGAGGGGGCCTCTTACGAGCAGTACTTC.